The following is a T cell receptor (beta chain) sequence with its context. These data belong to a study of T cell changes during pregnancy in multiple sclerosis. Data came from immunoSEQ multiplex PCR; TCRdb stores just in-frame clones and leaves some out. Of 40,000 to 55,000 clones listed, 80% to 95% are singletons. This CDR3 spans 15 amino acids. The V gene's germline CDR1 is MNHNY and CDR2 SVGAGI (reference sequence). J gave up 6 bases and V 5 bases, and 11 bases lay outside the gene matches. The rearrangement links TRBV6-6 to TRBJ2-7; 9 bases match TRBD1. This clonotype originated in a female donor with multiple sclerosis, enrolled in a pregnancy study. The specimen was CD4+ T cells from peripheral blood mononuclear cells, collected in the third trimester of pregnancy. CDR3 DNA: TGTGCCAGCAGTCCGTCCCTTTGGACAGGGGCCGAGCAGTACTTC. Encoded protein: CASSPSLWTGAEQYF.